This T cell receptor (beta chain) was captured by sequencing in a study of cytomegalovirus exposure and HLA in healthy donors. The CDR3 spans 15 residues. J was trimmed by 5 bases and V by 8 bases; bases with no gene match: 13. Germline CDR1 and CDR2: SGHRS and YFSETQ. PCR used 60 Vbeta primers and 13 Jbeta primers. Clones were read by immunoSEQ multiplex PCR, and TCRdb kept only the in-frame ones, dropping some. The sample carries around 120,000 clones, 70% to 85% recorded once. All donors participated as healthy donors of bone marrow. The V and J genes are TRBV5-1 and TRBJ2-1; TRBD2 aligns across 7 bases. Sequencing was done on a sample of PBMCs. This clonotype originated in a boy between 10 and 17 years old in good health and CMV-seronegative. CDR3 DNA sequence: TGCGCCAGTAAGCTTGGGTCTAGCGGACACAATGAGCAGTTCTTC. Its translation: CASKLGSSGHNEQFF.